Following are 25 T cell receptor beta chains from one sample sequenced in a study of tumor and adjacent non-tumor tissue in lung cancer. No cell sorting was done before RNA was extracted from the tissue. This non-tumor lung sample came from over 3 cm beyond the tumor edge. TCRbeta libraries were built with three rounds of nested PCR, modified from ARM-PCR. MiXCR, applied by TCRdb to the multiplex PCR reads, yields one record per CDR3 protein. The sample shows tens of thousands of distinct CDR3 sequences, 60% to 80% of them seen only once. The specimen sequenced was distant non-tumor lung tissue. Every receptor here comes from a woman between 55 and 75 years old with non-small cell lung cancer.

This clonotype was recorded many times. V gene TRBV2 combines with J gene TRBJ1-1; no definite D call. The V and J ends lost 7 bases and 6 bases respectively, with 18 bases between them. This CDR3 region has 14 residues. The germline gives CDR1 SNHLY, CDR2 FYNNEI. The CDR3 DNA is TGTGCCAGCAACGAAAGGATGGGGAAACCTGAAGCTTTCTTT. It encodes CASNERMGKPEAFF.

On this clonotype: The junction and the germline gene differ at one end; a read error may be behind it. The V gene is TRBV11-2, the J gene TRBJ1-5; TRBD1 is a possible D gene (6 bases). This CDR3 is built from 15 residues. Germline V lookup: CDR1 SGHAT, CDR2 FQNNGV. CDR3 coding DNA: TGTGCCAGCAGCCTAGATTTGACAGGCATTCAGCCTCAGCATTTT. This translates into CASSLDLTGIQPQHF.

This clonotype was picked up one time. At one of its ends the junction is not consistent with the germline gene, which may arise from a read error. V and J are TRBV6-2 or TRBV6-3 and TRBJ2-2, with D maybe TRBD2 (5 bases). CDR3 length equals 17 residues. Germline V gives CDR1 MNHEY, CDR2 SVGEGT. The CDR3 DNA reads as TGTGCCAACAGTTACACCCAACAGAGGGCCAAGACCGGGGAGCTTTTTTTT. Its translation is CANSYTQQRAKTGELFF.

Of note for this clonotype: At one of its ends the junction is not consistent with the germline gene, which may arise from a read error. The chain employs TRBV6-5 and TRBJ1-1; D perhaps matches TRBD1 (5 bases). Germline V gene lookup returns CDR1 MNHEY and CDR2 SVGAGI. There are 16 residues in the CDR3. Here the CDR3 DNA reads TGTGCCAGCAGTTTTATTCACGTATCGACAGAGACTGAATCTTTCTTT. It specifies CASSFIHVSTETESFF.

In the case of this clonotype: The junction shows a germline mismatch at one end, possibly a read error. The chain combines TRBV4-1 with TRBJ1-1, with a weak D call TRBD1 (6 bases). The V gene's germline CDR1 is MGHRA and CDR2 YSYEKL. The CDR3 covers 14 residues. CDR3 DNA: TGCGCCAACAGCCACCGGACAGAGAACACTGAAGCTTTCTTT. It translates to CANSHRTENTEAFF.

This clonotype was detected only once. At one end the junction does not follow the germline gene, possibly because of a read error. This chain uses TRBV10-3 with TRBJ2-7; D is unclear. CDR3 length equals 11 residues. Germline V lookup: CDR1 ENHRY, CDR2 SYGVKD. The CDR3 region has the DNA TGTGTCATCAGTGAAGGGAAGGAGCAGTACTTC. It translates to CVISEGKEQYF.

Comments on this clonotype: One junction end does not reproduce the germline sequence, and a read error may be involved. The chain links TRBV11-2 to TRBJ2-3; D is perhaps TRBD2 (6 bases). The CDR3 extends over 15 amino acids. Germline CDR1 reads SGHAT; CDR2 reads FQNNGV. CDR3 nucleotide sequence: TGTGTCAGCAGCTTAGATCTCGGCGGGGAGGATACACGGTATTTT. Its protein is CVSSLDLGGEDTRYF.

About this clonotype itself: At one of its ends the junction is not consistent with the germline gene, which may arise from a read error. The J gene is TRBJ1-6, the V gene TRBV4-3; maybe TRBD1 (5 bases). Germline V lookup: CDR1 LGHNA, CDR2 YSLEER. This CDR3 region has 16 residues. The CDR3 bases are TGCGCCAGCAGCCAAAATGGCGGGACGTATAGTTCACCCCTCCACTTT. This sequence encodes CASSQNGGTYSSPLHF.

Concerning this clonotype: Possible read error: a much larger clone is one base away. The chain joins TRBV2 to TRBJ2-2; D is unresolved. This CDR3 is 11 amino acids long. The germline V and J ends were trimmed by 7 bases and 6 bases, with 6 bases remaining between them. Germline CDR1 is SNHLY and CDR2 is FYNNEI. The CDR3, as DNA: TGTGCCAGCAATGCGCCCGGGGAGCTGTTTTTT. Amino acid sequence: CASNAPGELFF.

The chain carries TRBV7-2 and TRBJ2-7; D ambiguous. The length of the CDR3 is 15 residues. V lost 0 bases and J 2 bases, leaving 11 bases between the germline ends. The germline CDR1 and CDR2 sequences are SGHTA and FQGNSA. The CDR3 is CASSLAGQATYEQYF. CDR3 DNA sequence: TGTGCCAGCAGCTTAGCGGGCCAGGCTACCTACGAGCAGTACTTC.

CDR3 residues: CASSLAIDTQYF. CDR3 DNA: TGTGCCAGCAGCCTAGCGATAGATACGCAGTATTTT. The V call is TRBV6-2 or TRBV6-3, the J call TRBJ2-3, with a weak D call TRBD2 (6 bases). Germline V gene lookup returns CDR1 MNHEY and CDR2 SVGEGT. This CDR3 contains 12 residues. V lost 6 bases to trimming and J lost 5 bases, with 9 bases between them.

This clonotype was recorded many times. CDR3 residues: CAWEIAGGRADTQYF. CDR3 coding DNA: TGTGCCTGGGAGATAGCGGGAGGTCGTGCAGATACGCAGTATTTT. The chain couples TRBV30 to TRBJ2-3; 10 bases align to TRBD2. Germline V CDR1 and CDR2: GTSNPN, SVGIG (reference sequence). CDR3 length: 15 amino acids. Trimming removed 5 bases from V and 4 bases from J; junction bases left unmatched: 9.

Within the sample, this clonotype is medium-sized. The rearrangement uses TRBV6-5 and TRBJ2-3; 7 bases map to TRBD2. The CDR3 extends over 16 amino acids. J was trimmed by 2 bases and V by 6 bases; bases with no gene match: 11. CDR1 and CDR2 (germline): MNHEY, SVGAGI. This CDR3 reads CASSQGSSGYTDTQYF. The CDR3, as DNA: TGTGCCAGCAGCCAAGGGTCTAGCGGTTACACAGATACGCAGTATTTT.

As regards this clonotype: Because the CDR3 is missing its conserved closing phenylalanine or tryptophan, this is likely a read error. The limits of the CDR3 on the DNA are not certain, so only TCRdb's listed CDR3 is given. This chain links TRBV7-8 with TRBJ2-3; TRBD2 reflects the table's D call only, with no check against the DNA. The CDR3 is 16 residues long, ends included. The germline gives CDR1 SGHVS, CDR2 FQNEAQ. The CDR3 is CASSELARASPGTQYI.

In its sample, this clonotype was seen many times. V usage is TRBV6-2 or TRBV6-3 and J usage is TRBJ1-6, with D perhaps TRBD1 (6 bases). Germline V lookup: CDR1 MNHEY, CDR2 SVGEGT. V was pared by 7 bases and J by 7 bases, with 14 bases between. This CDR3 comprises 14 residues. Here the CDR3 reads CASTIGTLNSPLHF. In DNA, the CDR3 is TGTGCCAGCACCATCGGGACACTGAATTCACCCCTCCACTTT.

For this clonotype: An end of the junction differs from the germline gene, which may be a read error. This sequence joins TRBV4-3 and TRBJ2-1; unclear D gene. The CDR3 length is 15 residues. The germline gives CDR1 LGHNA, CDR2 YSLEER. CDR3 protein: CANSSSGSCDNEQFF. In nucleotides, the CDR3 is TGCGCCAACAGCTCCTCCGGGTCGTGCGACAATGAGCAGTTCTTC.

As regards this clonotype: A read error may produce the germline difference seen at one junction end. The chain's CDR3 is CARSYAFGANVLTF. CDR3 coding DNA: TGTGCCAGGAGTTACGCCTTTGGGGCCAACGTCCTGACTTTC. This chain links TRBV6-5 with TRBJ2-6; the D is unclear. Germline V gene data show CDR1 as MNHEY and CDR2 as SVGAGI. CDR3 length equals 14 residues.

The rearrangement joins TRBV7-6 to TRBJ1-1; D is undetermined. CDR1 and CDR2 from the germline V gene are SGHVS and FNYEAQ. The CDR3 has 13 amino acids. V dropped 5 bases and J dropped 3 bases, with 10 bases sitting between them. This CDR3 is CASSINQYTEAFF. CDR3 bases: TGTGCCAGCAGCATTAACCAGTACACTGAAGCTTTCTTT.

This clonotype was recorded once. A junction boundary mismatches the germline segment, possibly from a read error. The V gene is TRBV4-3, the J gene TRBJ1-5, with 7 bases identical to TRBD1. This CDR3 contains 15 residues. The germline gives CDR1 LGHNA, CDR2 YSLEER. The CDR3 spells CTSSQYYRGSQPQHF. In DNA, the CDR3 is TGCACCAGCAGCCAATACTACAGGGGCAGTCAGCCCCAGCATTTT.

With regard to this clonotype: At one end, the junction sequence differs from germline, possibly due to a read error. J is TRBJ2-5 and V is TRBV12-3 or TRBV12-4; TRBD1 is a possible D gene (6 bases). This CDR3 is built from 15 residues. The CDR3 protein is CVSILQGRGSETQNF. DNA for the CDR3: TGTGTCAGCATTTTACAAGGCAGGGGATCAGAGACCCAGAACTTC.

Worth noting for this clonotype: A read error may produce the germline difference seen at one junction end. V and J are TRBV10-1 and TRBJ2-3; no reliable D call. This CDR3 is 13 amino acids long. Germline loops: CDR1 WNHNN, CDR2 SYGVQD (reference sequence). CDR3 loop: CASSVGLADTHNF. The CDR3 DNA reads TGCGCCAGCAGTGTTGGCTTGGCAGATACGCACAATTTT.

V and J are TRBV7-9 and TRBJ2-3, with 11 bases aligning to TRBD1. This CDR3 has 15 residues. Trimming cost V 3 bases and J 4 bases; bases outside gene matches: 3. The germline V gene encodes CDR1 SEHNR and CDR2 FQNEAQ (reference sequence). This CDR3 reads CASSLRTGGPDTQYF. CDR3 sequence (DNA): TGTGCCAGCAGCTTGAGGACAGGGGGCCCAGATACGCAGTATTTT.

Concerning this clonotype itself: Sequence at one end of the junction differs from germline and may be a read error. The V gene is TRBV11-2, the J gene TRBJ2-1; tentatively, D is TRBD1 (5 bases). From germline, CDR1 is SGHAT and CDR2 FQNNGV. This CDR3 has 17 residues. The CDR3 region is CVSSLEQGYYSYNEQFF. The CDR3 DNA follows: TGTGTCAGCAGCTTAGAGCAGGGATATTACTCCTACAATGAGCAGTTCTTC. The whole variable domain, remainder taken from reference TRBV11-2 and TRBJ2-1, is EAGVAQSPRYKIIEKRQSVAFWCNPISGHATLYWYQQILGQGPKLLIQFQNNGVVDDSQLPKDRFSAERLKGVDSTLKIQPAKLEDSAVYLCVSSLEQGYYSYNEQFFGPGTRLTVL.

This clonotype showed up just a few times. The chain employs TRBV6-5 and TRBJ1-1; possible D gene TRBD1, 6 bases. The CDR3 has 15 residues. Germline V gene lookup returns CDR1 MNHEY and CDR2 SVGAGI. V dropped 5 bases and J dropped 6 bases, with 19 bases sitting between them. CDR3 DNA: TGTGCCAGCAGTAATTCACAGGGAATCGATTCTGAAGCTTTCTTT. Its translation: CASSNSQGIDSEAFF.

A few counts support this clonotype. One end of the junction fails to match germline, which may point to a read error. This chain uses TRBV16 with TRBJ2-1; D gene unclear. Germline CDR1 KGHSY, CDR2 FQNENV. The CDR3 consists of 13 residues. CDR3 bases: TGCGCCAGCACAACTGATCTTTACAGTGAGCAGTTCTTC. Its translation: CASTTDLYSEQFF.